The rows below give T cell receptor beta chains drawn from one sample of a study of CD8+CD57+ T cells in acquired aplastic anemia. TCRdb re-derived calls from the reads in MiXCR, one entry per CDR3 protein. The repertoire holds 200,000 to 250,000 distinct CDR3 sequences, with 55% to 65% as singletons. Input material: sorted CD4+, CD8+, or CD8+CD57+ T cells (not recorded which) from PBMCs. These receptors originate from a human donor with aplastic anemia. Each CDR3 is given with its conserved first and last residue. Fields, in order: V gene, J gene, clone size, D gene, CDR3 DNA, CDR3 protein. The D gene is left open where the match is weak. Expanded clones get a size class; other rows say once, few or many, or leave the size out.

V gene: TRBV9; J gene: TRBJ2-7; clone size: few; D gene: -; CDR3 DNA: TGTGCCAGCACGTCACCCTACGAGCAGTACTTC; CDR3 protein: CASTSPYEQYF
V gene: TRBV7-9; J gene: TRBJ1-5; clone size: -; D gene: TRBD1; CDR3 DNA: TGTGCCAGCAGCTTGGGACAGGCTGGGAATCAGCCCCAGCATTTT; CDR3 protein: CASSLGQAGNQPQHF
V gene: TRBV10-1; J gene: TRBJ2-2; clone size: -; D gene: TRBD1; CDR3 DNA: TGCGCCAGCAGTACCGGGACAGCGAACACCGGGGAGCTGTTTTTT; CDR3 protein: CASSTGTANTGELFF
V gene: TRBV11-2; J gene: TRBJ2-1; clone size: -; D gene: -; CDR3 DNA: TGTGCCAGCAGCTTAGCGGGGTTGGATAATGAGCAGTTCTTC; CDR3 protein: CASSLAGLDNEQFF
V gene: TRBV4-1; J gene: TRBJ2-7; clone size: -; D gene: -; CDR3 DNA: TGCGCCAGCAGCCAAGGCGGGTGGGACACATCCTACGAGCAGTACTTC; CDR3 protein: CASSQGGWDTSYEQYF
V gene: TRBV7-2; J gene: TRBJ2-7; clone size: -; D gene: TRBD1; CDR3 DNA: TGTGCCAGCAGCTTAGATCCGGGACAGGCCCGCTACGAGCAGTACTTC; CDR3 protein: CASSLDPGQARYEQYF
V gene: TRBV15; J gene: TRBJ2-5; clone size: -; D gene: -; CDR3 DNA: TGTGCCACCAGCAGAGATAGGGGGTACCAAGAGACCCAGTACTTC; CDR3 protein: CATSRDRGYQETQYF
V gene: TRBV27; J gene: TRBJ1-6; clone size: many; D gene: -; CDR3 DNA: TGTGCCAGCAGCTCCCTTTCGGGGGATGATTTCCTCCACTTT; CDR3 protein: CASSSLSGDDFLHF
V gene: TRBV29-1; J gene: TRBJ2-7; clone size: -; D gene: TRBD1; CDR3 DNA: TGCAGCGTTGAAGGGTTAGGGACAGGGATCTACGAGCAGTACTTC; CDR3 protein: CSVEGLGTGIYEQYF
V gene: TRBV5-6; J gene: TRBJ1-4; clone size: -; D gene: -; CDR3 DNA: TGTGCCAGCAGCTTGGACGGATCAACTAATGAAAAACTGTTTTTT; CDR3 protein: CASSLDGSTNEKLFF
V gene: TRBV2; J gene: TRBJ1-1; clone size: -; D gene: -; CDR3 DNA: TGTGCCAGCAGTCCCGTGCCAGGGAACACTGAAGCTTTCTTT; CDR3 protein: CASSPVPGNTEAFF